The 9 T cell receptor beta chains presented below share a single source sample, sequenced in a study of blood T cell repertoires in COVID-19. Some clones are missing from TCRdb's copy, which holds only in-frame ones; the method was immunoSEQ multiplex PCR. The data contain roughly 250,000 clones, about 87% of them singletons. The material sequenced was peripheral blood. Source of these receptors: a woman aged 40 to 50 with acute or convalescent COVID-19.

The J gene is TRBJ2-3, the V gene TRBV5-4; 8 positions match TRBD2. This CDR3 comprises 14 residues. V trimming: 4 bases; J trimming: 0 bases; junction bases outside the gene matches: 1. The germline V gene has CDR1 SGHNT and CDR2 YYREEE (reference sequence). The chain's CDR3 is CASSRGGSTDTQYF. CDR3 sequence (DNA): TGTGCCAGCAGCCGGGGGGGTAGCACAGATACGCAGTATTTT.

As to this clone: Other DNA sequences in this specimen translate into the identical CDR3. The V and J genes are TRBV29-1 and TRBJ1-2; TRBD1 aligns across 8 bases. Germline trimming cut 4 bases from V and 5 bases from J; bases unmatched to any gene: 3. The CDR3 has 12 residues. Per germline, CDR1 SQVTM and CDR2 ANQGSEA. The CDR3 coding sequence is TGCAGCGTTGCAGGGGGCGGGTATGGCTACACCTTC. Encoded protein: CSVAGGGYGYTF.

This clone was recorded once. This chain connects TRBV5-6 to TRBJ1-1, with 10 bases lining up with TRBD1. J was trimmed by 5 bases and V by 4 bases; bases with no gene match: 5. Germline assignment: CDR1 SGHDT and CDR2 YYEEEE. The CDR3 extends over 14 amino acids. DNA of the CDR3: TGTGCCAGCAGCCCGGACAGGGGGAGGACTGAAGCTTTCTTT. It yields the protein CASSPDRGRTEAFF.

The rearrangement joins TRBV6-2 or TRBV6-3 to TRBJ2-7, with a tentative D call TRBD2 (5 bases). V lost 4 bases and J 2 bases, leaving 9 bases between the germline ends. The CDR3 totals 13 residues. CDR1 is MNHEY and CDR2 is SVGEGT in the germline V gene. CDR3: CASSLGVPYEQYV. CDR3 nucleotides: TGTGCCAGCAGTTTGGGAGTTCCCTACGAGCAGTACGTC.

The chain employs TRBV6-4 and TRBJ1-1; no reliable D call. Looked up from germline, CDR1 is MRHNA and CDR2 is SNTAGT. The CDR3 extends over 14 amino acids. The V end lost 6 bases, the J end lost 1 base, and 12 bases lay between the germline ends. The DNA of the CDR3 is TGTGCCAGCAGGCCGGAGTCCGGGAACACTGAAGCTTTCTTT. This sequence encodes CASRPESGNTEAFF.

V usage is TRBV5-1 and J usage is TRBJ2-1; possibly TRBD2 for D (6 bases). Germline CDR1 and CDR2: SGHRS and YFSETQ. Trimming stripped 4 bases from V and 4 bases from J, with 12 bases between. This CDR3 has 14 amino acids. This chain's CDR3 is CASSPPGLYNEQFF. The CDR3, as DNA: TGCGCCAGCAGCCCTCCGGGACTTTACAATGAGCAGTTCTTC.

V gene TRBV24-1 combines with J gene TRBJ1-1; no reliable D call. The CDR3 consists of 11 residues. Germline V gives CDR1 KGHDR, CDR2 SFDVKD. Trimming shortened V by 8 bases and J by 4 bases, and 7 bases separated the two germline ends. In DNA form, the CDR3 reads TGTGCCACCATCCATCCCACTGAAGCTTTCTTT. As protein: CATIHPTEAFF.

The J gene is TRBJ1-1, the V gene TRBV6-5; a possible D gene is TRBD1 (6 bases). Germline values: CDR1 MNHEY, CDR2 SVGAGI. V lost 7 bases, J lost 0 bases, and 15 bases lay in between. This CDR3 spans 15 amino acids. The CDR3 protein is CASNVGGRLNTEAFF. The CDR3 region has the DNA TGTGCCAGCAATGTAGGGGGACGGCTGAACACTGAAGCTTTCTTT.

The chain recombines TRBV7-9 with TRBJ2-1; D gene uncertain. The CDR3 runs to 15 residues. The germline gives CDR1 SEHNR, CDR2 FQNEAQ (reference sequence). V gave up 3 bases and J gave up 0 bases, with 9 bases separating them. The CDR3 DNA follows: TGTGCCAGCAGCTTGACCCGGAGCTCCTACAATGAGCAGTTCTTC. Protein: CASSLTRSSYNEQFF.